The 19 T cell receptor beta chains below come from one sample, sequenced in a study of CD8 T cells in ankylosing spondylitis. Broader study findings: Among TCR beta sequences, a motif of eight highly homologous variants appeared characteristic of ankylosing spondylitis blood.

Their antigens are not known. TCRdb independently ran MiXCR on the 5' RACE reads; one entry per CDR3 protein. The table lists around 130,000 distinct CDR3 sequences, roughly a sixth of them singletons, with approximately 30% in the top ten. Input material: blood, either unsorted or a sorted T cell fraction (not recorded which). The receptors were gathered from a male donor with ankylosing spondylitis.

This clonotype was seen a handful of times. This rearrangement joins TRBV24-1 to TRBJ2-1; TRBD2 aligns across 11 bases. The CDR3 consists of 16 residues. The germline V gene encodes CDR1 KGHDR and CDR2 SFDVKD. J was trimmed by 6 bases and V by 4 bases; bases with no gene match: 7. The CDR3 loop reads CATSDRTSGPGNEQFF. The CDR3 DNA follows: TGTGCCACCAGTGACAGGACTAGCGGGCCAGGCAATGAGCAGTTCTTC.

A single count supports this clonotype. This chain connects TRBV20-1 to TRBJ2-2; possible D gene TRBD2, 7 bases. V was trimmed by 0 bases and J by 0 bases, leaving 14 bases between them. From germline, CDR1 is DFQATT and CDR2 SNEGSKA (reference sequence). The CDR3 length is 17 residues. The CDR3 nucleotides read TGCAGTGCTAGAGACCCCAGCGGGACAACGAACACCGGGGAGCTGTTTTTT. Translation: CSARDPSGTTNTGELFF.

The CDR3 DNA sequence: TGCAGCGTTGAAAGGGGCCAGGGGGACTACGAGCAGTACTTC. Residues: CSVERGQGDYEQYF. The V gene is TRBV29-1, the J gene TRBJ2-7, with 7 positions matching TRBD1. V was clipped by 2 bases and J by 3 bases; unmatched bases: 7. The CDR3 is 14 amino acids. Germline V gives CDR1 SQVTM, CDR2 ANQGSEA.

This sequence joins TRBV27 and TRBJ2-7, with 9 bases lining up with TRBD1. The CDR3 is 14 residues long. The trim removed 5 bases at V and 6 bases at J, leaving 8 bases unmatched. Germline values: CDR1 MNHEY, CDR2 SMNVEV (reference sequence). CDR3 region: CASSPGTGSGEQYF. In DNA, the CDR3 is TGTGCCAGCAGTCCGGGGACAGGGAGCGGCGAGCAGTACTTC.

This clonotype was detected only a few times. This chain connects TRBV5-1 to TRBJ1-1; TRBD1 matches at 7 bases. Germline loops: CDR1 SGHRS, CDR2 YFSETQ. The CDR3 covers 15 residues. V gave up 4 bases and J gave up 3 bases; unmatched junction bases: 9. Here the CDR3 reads CASSPSDRRDTEAFF. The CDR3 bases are TGCGCCAGCAGCCCGTCGGACAGGAGGGACACTGAAGCTTTCTTT.

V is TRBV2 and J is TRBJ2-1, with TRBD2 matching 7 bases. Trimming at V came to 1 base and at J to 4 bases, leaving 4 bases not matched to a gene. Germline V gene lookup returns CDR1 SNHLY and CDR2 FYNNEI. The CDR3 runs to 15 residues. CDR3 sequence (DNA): TGTGCCAGCAGTGAAGGATTTAGCGGGTACAATGAGCAGTTCTTC. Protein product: CASSEGFSGYNEQFF. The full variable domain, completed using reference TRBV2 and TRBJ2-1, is EPEVTQTPSHQVTQMGQEVILRCVPISNHLYFYWYRQILGQKVEFLVSFYNNEISEKSEIFDDQFSVERPDGSNFTLKIRSTKLEDSAMYFCASSEGFSGYNEQFFGPGTRLTVL.

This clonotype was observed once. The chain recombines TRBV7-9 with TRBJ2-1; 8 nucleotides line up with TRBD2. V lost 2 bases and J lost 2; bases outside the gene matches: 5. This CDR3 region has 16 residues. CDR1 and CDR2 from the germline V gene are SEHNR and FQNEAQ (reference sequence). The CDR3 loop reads CASSLTTSGPYNEQFF. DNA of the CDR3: TGTGCCAGCAGCTTAACAACTAGCGGCCCCTACAATGAGCAGTTCTTC.

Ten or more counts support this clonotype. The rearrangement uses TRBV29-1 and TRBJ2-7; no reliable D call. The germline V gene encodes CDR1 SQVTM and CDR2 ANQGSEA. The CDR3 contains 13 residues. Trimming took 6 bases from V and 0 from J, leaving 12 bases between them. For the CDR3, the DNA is TGCAGCGTCCTAGGACGGCACTCCTACGAGCAGTACTTC. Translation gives CSVLGRHSYEQYF.

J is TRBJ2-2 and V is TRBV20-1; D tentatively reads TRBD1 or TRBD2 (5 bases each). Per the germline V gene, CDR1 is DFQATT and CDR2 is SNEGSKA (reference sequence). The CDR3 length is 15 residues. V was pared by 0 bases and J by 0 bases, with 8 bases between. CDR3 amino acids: CSARDWGSNTGELFF. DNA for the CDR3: TGCAGTGCTAGAGATTGGGGGTCGAACACCGGGGAGCTGTTTTTT.

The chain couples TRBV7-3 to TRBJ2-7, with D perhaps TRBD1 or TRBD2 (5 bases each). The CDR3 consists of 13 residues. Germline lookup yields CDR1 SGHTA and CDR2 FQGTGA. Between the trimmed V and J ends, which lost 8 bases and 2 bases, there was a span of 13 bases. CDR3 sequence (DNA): TGTGCCAGCGCGCCGGGGCCTCCCTACGAGCAGTACTTC. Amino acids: CASAPGPPYEQYF.

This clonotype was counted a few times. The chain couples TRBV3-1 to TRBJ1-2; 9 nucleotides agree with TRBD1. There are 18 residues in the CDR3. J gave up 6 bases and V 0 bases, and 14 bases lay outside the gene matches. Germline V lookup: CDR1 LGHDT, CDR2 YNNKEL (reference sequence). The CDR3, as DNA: TGTGCCAGCAGCCAAGACTCCGGGACAGGGTCCCCTTCGGATGGCTACACCTTC. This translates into CASSQDSGTGSPSDGYTF.

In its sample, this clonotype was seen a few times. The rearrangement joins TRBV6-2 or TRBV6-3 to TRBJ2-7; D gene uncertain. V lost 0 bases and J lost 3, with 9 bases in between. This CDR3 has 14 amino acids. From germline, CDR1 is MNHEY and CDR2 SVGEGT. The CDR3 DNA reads TGTGCCAGCAGTTACTCGAACGAGCGCTACGAGCAGTACTTC. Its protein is CASSYSNERYEQYF.

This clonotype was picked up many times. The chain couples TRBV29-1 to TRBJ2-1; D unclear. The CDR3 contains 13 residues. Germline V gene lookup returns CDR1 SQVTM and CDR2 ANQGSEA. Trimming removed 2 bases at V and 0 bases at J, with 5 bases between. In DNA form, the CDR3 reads TGCAGCGTTGAACCGAGCTCCTACAATGAGCAGTTCTTC. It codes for CSVEPSSYNEQFF.

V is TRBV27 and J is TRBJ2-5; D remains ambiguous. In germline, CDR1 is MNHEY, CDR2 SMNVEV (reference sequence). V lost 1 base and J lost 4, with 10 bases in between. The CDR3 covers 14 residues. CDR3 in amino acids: CASSLLLGRETQYF. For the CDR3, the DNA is TGTGCCAGCAGTTTATTGCTAGGGCGAGAGACCCAGTACTTC.

The CDR3 region is CASRPTGQGATSGSDEQYF. The CDR3 DNA sequence: TGTGCCAGCAGACCCACGGGACAGGGGGCTACTAGCGGGTCCGACGAGCAGTACTTC. This chain joins TRBV11-1 and TRBJ2-7; 12 bases are shared with TRBD1. V was clipped by 6 bases and J by 5 bases; unmatched bases: 20. Germline V gene sequence: CDR1 SGHAT, CDR2 FQDESV (reference sequence). CDR3 size: 19 residues. Based on the CDR3 plus reference TRBV11-1 and TRBJ2-7, the full variable domain is EAEVAQSPRYKITEKSQAVAFWCDPISGHATLYWYRQILGQGPELLVQFQDESVVDDSQLPKDRFSAERLKGVDSTLKIQPAELGDSAMYLCASRPTGQGATSGSDEQYFGPGTRLTVT.

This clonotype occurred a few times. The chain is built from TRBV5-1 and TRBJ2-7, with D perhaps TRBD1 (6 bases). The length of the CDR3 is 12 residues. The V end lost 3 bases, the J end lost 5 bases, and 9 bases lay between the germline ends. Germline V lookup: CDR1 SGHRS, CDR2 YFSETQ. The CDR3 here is CASSSDRHEQYF. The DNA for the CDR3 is TGCGCCAGCAGCTCAGACAGGCACGAGCAGTACTTC.

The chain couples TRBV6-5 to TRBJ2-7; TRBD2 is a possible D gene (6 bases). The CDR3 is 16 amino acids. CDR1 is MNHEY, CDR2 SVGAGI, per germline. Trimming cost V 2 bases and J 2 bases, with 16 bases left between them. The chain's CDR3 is CASSYGGSGGTYEQYF. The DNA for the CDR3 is TGTGCCAGCAGTTACGGAGGGTCAGGCGGAACCTACGAGCAGTACTTC.

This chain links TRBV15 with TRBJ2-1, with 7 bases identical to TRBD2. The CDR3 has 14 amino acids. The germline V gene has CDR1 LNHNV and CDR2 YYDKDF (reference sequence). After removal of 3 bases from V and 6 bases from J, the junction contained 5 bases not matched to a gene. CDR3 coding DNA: TGTGCCACCAGCAGTGGACTAGTTCTCAATGAGCAGTTCTTC. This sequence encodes CATSSGLVLNEQFF.

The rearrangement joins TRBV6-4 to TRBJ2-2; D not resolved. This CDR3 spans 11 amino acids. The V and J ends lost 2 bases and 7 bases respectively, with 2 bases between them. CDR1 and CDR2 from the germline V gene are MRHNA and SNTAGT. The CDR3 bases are TGTGCCAGCAGTGACAACGGGGAGCTGTTTTTT. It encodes CASSDNGELFF.